Given below is one T cell receptor beta chain in context. Its target is unknown. This sample is part of a study of a mutant IDH1 vaccine in newly diagnosed glioma. Across the study: Those enrolled had earlier been treated with radiotherapy, temozolomide, or both, mostly both.

Libraries were prepared by immunoSEQ multiplex PCR; TCRdb keeps only in-frame clonotypes and omits some of them. Of approximately 76,000 clones listed, around 90% were seen once; the top ten hold about 0.6%. Time point defined: week 5, during vaccination. Every vaccination contained 300 ug of the mutant IDH1 20-mer peptide and was paired with topical imiquimod. New astrocytomas of WHO grade 3 or 4 that were IDH1-mutant and ATRX-lost were found in the donors. Germline V lookup: CDR1 KGHSH, CDR2 LQKENI. The length of the CDR3 is 14 residues. The V and J ends lost 0 bases and 4 bases respectively, with 9 bases between them.

The specimen comprised PBMCs, sampled from a glioma patient whose treatment included an IDH1 peptide vaccine. This receptor was taken from a woman aged 45-59 years with glioma. This chain links TRBV18 with TRBJ1-2; D uncertain. DNA of the CDR3: TGTGCCAGCTCACCACCGGCCAACATCTATGGCTACACCTTC. Its translation: CASSPPANIYGYTF.